This T cell receptor beta chain was documented in a study of blood T cell repertoires in COVID-19. Study in general: Collection of acute and convalescent COVID-19 samples took place in the United States, Italy and Spain. T cells, B-cell-depleted T cells, or PBMCs supplied cDNA or gDNA.

How the authors handled the data: Reference gene primer amplification yielded estimated nucleated cell counts. Here immunoSEQ multiplex PCR was the method, and the copy in TCRdb shows in-frame clones only, minus some. V and J calls and clone size are given by that table; D and trimming were obtained from the DNA. The sample lists fewer than 70,000 clones, approximately 85% occurring once. Trimming took 8 bases from V and 2 from J; bases not matched to a gene: 8. CDR3 size: 15 residues. Germline CDR1 is MNHEY and CDR2 is SVGAGI. The clonotype originates from a man aged 50-59 years with acute or convalescent COVID-19. The rearrangement uses TRBV6-5 and TRBJ1-4, with 7 positions matching TRBD1. Material: peripheral blood. CDR3 sequence reads: CASGARGETNEKLFF. The CDR3, as DNA: TGTGCCAGCGGGGCCAGGGGGGAGACTAATGAAAAACTGTTTTTT.